Sequencing of this T cell receptor beta chain was carried out in a study of response to subunit inactivated influenza vaccine. Each CDR3 protein is one row after TCRdb ran MiXCR on the RT-PCR reads. This sample carries about 800,000 distinct CDR3 sequences, approximately 21% of them seen once, and the ten largest clones take about 9.4%. About this clonotype: Its cognate antigen is unknown.

Notes on the study in general: Few additional T cells are recruited per seasonal influenza vaccination, authors suggested.

The CDR3 covers 16 residues. The V and J ends lost 3 bases and 7 bases, in that order; junction bases with no gene match: 8. The chain carries TRBV12-3 or TRBV12-4 and TRBJ2-2, with TRBD2 identical over 10 bases. Sequenced here: PBMCs from blood, sampled 4 to 6 days after vaccination. The clonotype comes from a man in his fifties or sixties who received an inactivated influenza vaccine. DNA of the CDR3: TGTGCCAGCAGTTTTCCTAGCGGGGGATCTAGCGGGGAGCTGTTTTTT. This sequence encodes CASSFPSGGSSGELFF.